This record concerns one T cell receptor (beta chain) sequence. Its matching antigen is unknown. The CDR3 runs to 17 residues. V lost 0 bases and J 2 bases, leaving 13 bases between the germline ends. From germline, CDR1 is SNHLY and CDR2 FYNNEI. The data were obtained in a study of T cells after yellow fever vaccination. Broader study findings: Any FACS-sorted repertoire could hold abundant clonotypes that contaminate it from the bulk population.

5'RACE template switching produced TCR cDNA carrying a universal primer site and UMIs. Each CDR3 protein gets one entry after TCRdb re-called the 5' RACE reads with MiXCR. Of about 350,000 distinct CDR3 sequences listed, 8.1% were seen once; the top ten hold approximately 16%. This TCR derives from a man younger than 35 who received the YFV17D yellow fever vaccine. The sample was PBMCs, taken around 45 days after the first yellow fever vaccination. The V call is TRBV2, the J call TRBJ2-2; D is undetermined. The CDR3 DNA reads as TGTGCCAGCAGTGAAGCGCCCAGGTCTATTAACACCGGGGAGCTGTTTTTT. This sequence encodes CASSEAPRSINTGELFF.